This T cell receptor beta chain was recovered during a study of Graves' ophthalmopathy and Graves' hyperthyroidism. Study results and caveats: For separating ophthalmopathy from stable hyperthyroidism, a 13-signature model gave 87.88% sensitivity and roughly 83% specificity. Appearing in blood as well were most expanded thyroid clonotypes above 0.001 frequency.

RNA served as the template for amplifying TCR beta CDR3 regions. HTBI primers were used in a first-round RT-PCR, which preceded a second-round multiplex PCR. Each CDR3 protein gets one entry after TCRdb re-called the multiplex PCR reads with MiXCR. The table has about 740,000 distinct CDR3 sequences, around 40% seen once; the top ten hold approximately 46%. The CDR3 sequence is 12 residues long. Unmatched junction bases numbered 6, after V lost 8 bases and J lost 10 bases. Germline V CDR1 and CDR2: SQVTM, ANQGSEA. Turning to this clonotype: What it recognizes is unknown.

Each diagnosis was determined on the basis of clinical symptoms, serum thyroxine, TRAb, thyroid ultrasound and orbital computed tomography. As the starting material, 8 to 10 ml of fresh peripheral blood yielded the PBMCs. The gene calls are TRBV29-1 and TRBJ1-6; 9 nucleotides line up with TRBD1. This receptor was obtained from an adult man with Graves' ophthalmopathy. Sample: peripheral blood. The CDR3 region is CSWDRVSSPLHF. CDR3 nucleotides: TGCAGCTGGGACAGGGTCTCCTCACCCCTCCACTTT.